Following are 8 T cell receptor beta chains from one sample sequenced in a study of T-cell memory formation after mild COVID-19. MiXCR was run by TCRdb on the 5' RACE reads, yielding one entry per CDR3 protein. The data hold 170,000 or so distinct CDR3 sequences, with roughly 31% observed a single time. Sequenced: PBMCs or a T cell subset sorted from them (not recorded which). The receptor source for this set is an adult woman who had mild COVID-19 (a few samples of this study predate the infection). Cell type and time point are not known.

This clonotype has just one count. The DNA for the CDR3 is TGTGCCAGCAGACCTACAGGGAGTGGCACTGAAGCTTTCTTT. This codes for CASRPTGSGTEAFF. J is TRBJ1-1 and V is TRBV7-2, with D tentatively TRBD1 (6 bases). This CDR3 is 14 amino acids long. Trimming stripped 6 bases from V and 4 bases from J, with 15 bases between. Per germline, CDR1 SGHTA and CDR2 FQGNSA.

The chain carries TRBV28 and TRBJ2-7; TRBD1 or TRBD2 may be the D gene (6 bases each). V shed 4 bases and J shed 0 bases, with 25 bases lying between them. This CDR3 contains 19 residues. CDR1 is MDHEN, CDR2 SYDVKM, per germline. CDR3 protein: CASSSPIGPPGGNSYEQYF. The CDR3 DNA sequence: TGTGCCAGCAGTTCTCCCATAGGGCCCCCCGGGGGCAACTCCTACGAGCAGTACTTC.

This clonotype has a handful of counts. The CDR3 spells CASSSGDREGSYEQYF. For the CDR3, the DNA is TGTGCCAGCAGCTCGGGAGACAGGGAAGGGTCCTACGAGCAGTACTTC. The rearrangement links TRBV7-6 to TRBJ2-7; D is perhaps TRBD1 (7 bases). CDR1 is SGHVS and CDR2 is FNYEAQ in the germline V gene. V lost 4 bases and J lost 1, with 17 bases in between. This CDR3 region has 16 residues.

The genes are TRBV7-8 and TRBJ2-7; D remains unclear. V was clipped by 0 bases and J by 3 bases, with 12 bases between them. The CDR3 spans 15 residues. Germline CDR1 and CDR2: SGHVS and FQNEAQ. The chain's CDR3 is CASSLAQDPGYEQYF. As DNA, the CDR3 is TGTGCCAGCAGCTTAGCCCAGGACCCGGGCTACGAGCAGTACTTC. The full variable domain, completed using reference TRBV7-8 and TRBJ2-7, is GAGVSQSPRYKVAKRGQDVALRCDPISGHVSLFWYQQALGQGPEFLTYFQNEAQLDKSGLPSDRFFAERPEGSVSTLKIQRTQQEDSAVYLCASSLAQDPGYEQYFGPGTRLTVT.

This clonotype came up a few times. Written as DNA, the CDR3 is TGCAGTGCCCCACGGGGAGGGATGGATGGCTACACCTTC. Its translation is CSAPRGGMDGYTF. The rearrangement uses TRBV20-1 and TRBJ1-2; D remains ambiguous. The CDR3 is 13 amino acids. The V gene's germline CDR1 is DFQATT and CDR2 SNEGSKA (reference sequence). Trimming shortened V by 6 bases and J by 6 bases, and 17 bases separated the two germline ends.

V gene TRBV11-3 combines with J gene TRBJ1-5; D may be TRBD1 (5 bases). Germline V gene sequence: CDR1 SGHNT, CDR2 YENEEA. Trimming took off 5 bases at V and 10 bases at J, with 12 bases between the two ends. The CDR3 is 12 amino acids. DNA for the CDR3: TGTGCCAGCAGCCAGGGCGAGCAACCCCAGCATTTT. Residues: CASSQGEQPQHF.

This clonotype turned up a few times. This chain's CDR3 is CASSGGGQVTQYF. In DNA, the CDR3 is TGTGCCAGCAGCGGGGGGGGCCAGGTTACGCAGTATTTT. The rearrangement joins TRBV7-8 to TRBJ2-3; D possibly corresponds to TRBD2 (7 bases). CDR1 and CDR2 (germline): SGHVS, FQNEAQ. The CDR3 has 13 amino acids. V shed 5 bases and J shed 8 bases, with 14 bases lying between them.

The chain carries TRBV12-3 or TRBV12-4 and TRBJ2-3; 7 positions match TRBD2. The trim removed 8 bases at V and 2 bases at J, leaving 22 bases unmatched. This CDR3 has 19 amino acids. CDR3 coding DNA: TGTGCCAGCCGCCCACCCCCCATCGGGTCGGGGGGATCCACAGATACGCAGTATTTT. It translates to CASRPPPIGSGGSTDTQYF.